This is a list of T cell receptor beta chains from one sample in a study of regulatory T cells in long-lasting Graves disease. TCRdb reanalysed the multiplex PCR reads using MiXCR and keeps one entry per CDR3 protein. This table has roughly 420,000 distinct CDR3 sequences, approximately 14% appearing once. This sample was shared with a second study, whose subject was T cells in Graves' hyperthyroidism and ophthalmopathy.

The source material was peripheral blood mononuclear cells (PBMCs), sampled at new diagnosis, from a patient treated with antithyroid drugs. The receptor source for this set is a woman in her 50s with Graves disease. Both conserved end residues are part of each CDR3. A D gene is named only where the DNA matches it firmly. Only part of the rows carry a size: once, few, many, or a class if the clone is expanded.

D	size	J	V	DNA	CDR3
TRBD1	many	TRBJ2-7	TRBV20-1	TGCAGTGCTACCGGGACAGGGGTCTACGAGCAGTACTTC	CSATGTGVYEQYF
TRBD1	many	TRBJ1-3	TRBV7-9	TGTGCCAGCAGCTTAGCGGGACAGCTCTCTGGAAACACCATATATTTT	CASSLAGQLSGNTIYF
-	many	TRBJ2-1	TRBV2	TGTGCCAGCAGGGACTACCGCAATGAGCAGTTCTTC	CASRDYRNEQFF
TRBD2	many	TRBJ2-1	TRBV7-2	TGTGCCAGCAGACTTTCTAGCGGGGGCTATTATGAGCAGTTCTTC	CASRLSSGGYYEQFF
TRBD2	many	TRBJ2-5	TRBV20-1	TGCAGTGCTAGATTGCTAGCGGGAGGGCCGCCTCGGAAGACCCAGTACTTC	CSARLLAGGPPRKTQYF
-	many	TRBJ1-6	TRBV5-1	TGCGCCAGCAGCTTGGATGGGGGAAGATATAATTCACCCCTCCACTTT	CASSLDGGRYNSPLHF
-	many	TRBJ1-2	TRBV2	TGTGCCAGCAGGGAGAGGGAGTTCGTTAACTATGGCTACACCTTC	CASREREFVNYGYTF
TRBD1	many	TRBJ2-1	TRBV6-2/TRBV6-3	TGTGCCAGCAGTGTCTTCGGGACAGAGTCCTACAATGAGCAGTTCTTC	CASSVFGTESYNEQFF
-	many	TRBJ2-1	TRBV5-1	TGCGCCAGCAGCTCTGACCCGAGGGAGCAGTTCTTC	CASSSDPREQFF
TRBD2	-	TRBJ2-7	TRBV18	TGTGCCAGCTCACCACCTTTCGGGACTAGCGTAACAAGGAGCTCCTACGAGCAGTACTTC	CASSPPFGTSVTRSSYEQYF
-	many	TRBJ2-5	TRBV11-2	TGTGCCAGCAGCTTAGTCCGAGTTGCCGGGAATCAAGAGACCCAGTACTTC	CASSLVRVAGNQETQYF
-	-	TRBJ2-1	TRBV12-5	TGTGCTAGTCAACGGACTTTCAATGAGCAGTTCTTC	CASQRTFNEQFF
TRBD1	few	TRBJ2-3	TRBV10-3	TGTGCCATCAGTGAGTGGACAGGGGTAACAGATACGCAGTATTTT	CAISEWTGVTDTQYF
TRBD1	many	TRBJ2-7	TRBV28	TGTGCCAGCAGTCGGACAGGGTTTCCCTACGAGCAGTACTTC	CASSRTGFPYEQYF
-	many	TRBJ1-1	TRBV2	TGTGCCAGCCTAGGGGGACAAATGAACACTGAAGCTTTCTTT	CASLGGQMNTEAFF
-	many	TRBJ2-1	TRBV11-2	TGTGCCAGCAGCTCCGACAGGGGGCGCCGCGGGAGGGCCTTGAATGAGCAGTTCTTC	CASSSDRGRRGRALNEQFF
TRBD1	-	TRBJ2-1	TRBV28	TGTGCCAGCAGTTCCAGGGGGCGTCGGGCCAACGAGCAGTTCTTC	CASSSRGRRANEQFF
-	many	TRBJ1-3	TRBV11-2	TGTGCCAGCAGCTTTGTGAACACCATATATTTT	CASSFVNTIYF
TRBD1	-	TRBJ2-7	TRBV6-1	TGTGCCAGCAGGGATGGACAGGGTTACGAGCAGTACTTC	CASRDGQGYEQYF
-	few	TRBJ1-2	TRBV10-3	TGTGCCATCAGTGCTTCAACAGGGACTAGCTATGGCTACACCTTC	CAISASTGTSYGYTF
-	-	TRBJ2-7	TRBV27	TGTGCCGGCAGTTTAACAGGGGAGGCCTACGAGCAGTACTTC	CAGSLTGEAYEQYF
-	many	TRBJ2-7	TRBV27	TGTGCCAGCAAGGGGACGGCCTCCTACGAGCAGTACTTC	CASKGTASYEQYF
-	-	TRBJ2-3	TRBV14	TGTGCCAGCAGCCAAATCCGGGGTGAGGATACGCAGTATTTT	CASSQIRGEDTQYF
-	few	TRBJ1-1	TRBV7-9	TGTGCCAGCAGCCCTTCGGACACTGAAGCTTTCTTT	CASSPSDTEAFF
-	many	TRBJ2-7	TRBV27	TGTGCCAGCAGTCGCACAGGGAGCAGGGACGAGCAGTACTTC	CASSRTGSRDEQYF
-	once	TRBJ2-5	TRBV24-1	TGTGCCACCAGTGGACCGGGTCCCGGGGAGACCCAGTACTTC	CATSGPGPGETQYF